This paragraph reports one T cell receptor (beta chain). Its specificity is unknown. The sample is drawn from a study of cytomegalovirus exposure and HLA in healthy donors. Points from the study as a whole: The analysis excluded some indistinguishable V segments, including TRBV6-2 and TRBV6-3. Donors belonging to an Asian-associated ancestry cluster reportedly showed fewer N-insertions in productive TCRs than the roughly 670-donor mean, according to what a later analysis found.

CDR1 and CDR2 (germline): LGHNA, YSLEER. V was trimmed by 3 bases and J by 3 bases, leaving 9 bases between them. The CDR3 has 13 residues. The primer mix had 60 Vbeta and 13 Jbeta primers. Profiled with immunoSEQ multiplex PCR; TCRdb holds only in-frame clones, not every one. The table has 50,000 or so clones, around three fifths seen once. This TCR was recovered from a human donor in good health. V usage is TRBV4-3 and J usage is TRBJ2-7; perhaps TRBD1 as D (5 bases). The specimen was PBMCs. CDR3 in amino acids: CASSQGLRYEQYF. CDR3 in DNA: TGCGCCAGCAGCCAGGGGCTCCGCTACGAGCAGTACTTC.